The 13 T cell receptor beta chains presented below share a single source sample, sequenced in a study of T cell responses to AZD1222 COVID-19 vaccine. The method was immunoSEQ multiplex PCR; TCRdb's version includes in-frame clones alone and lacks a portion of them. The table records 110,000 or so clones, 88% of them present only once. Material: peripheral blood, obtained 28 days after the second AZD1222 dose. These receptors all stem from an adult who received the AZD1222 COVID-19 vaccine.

CDR3 nucleotides: TGTGCCAGCAGTCCTAGCGGGGGGGCCTTCAACGAGCAGTACTTC. Translation: CASSPSGGAFNEQYF. V is TRBV7-2 and J is TRBJ2-7; 12 bases line up with TRBD2. Germline trimming cut 6 bases from V and 5 bases from J; bases unmatched to any gene: 8. CDR1 is SGHTA, CDR2 FQGNSA, per germline. The CDR3 has 15 residues.

The CDR3 spells CASSSGQGWEKLFF. In DNA form, the CDR3 reads TGTGCCAGCAGCTCCGGACAGGGTTGGGAAAAACTGTTTTTT. The chain has TRBV7-9 and TRBJ1-4; 8 bases are shared with TRBD1. Germline V lookup: CDR1 SEHNR, CDR2 FQNEAQ (reference sequence). There are 14 residues in the CDR3. J was trimmed by 8 bases and V by 4 bases; bases with no gene match: 6. Drawing the rest from reference TRBV7-9 and TRBJ1-4, the complete variable domain is DTGVSQNPRHKITKRGQNVTFRCDPISEHNRLYWYRQTLGQGPEFLTYFQNEAQLEKSRLLSDRFSAERPKGSFSTLEIQRTEQGDSAMYLCASSSGQGWEKLFFGSGTQLSVL.

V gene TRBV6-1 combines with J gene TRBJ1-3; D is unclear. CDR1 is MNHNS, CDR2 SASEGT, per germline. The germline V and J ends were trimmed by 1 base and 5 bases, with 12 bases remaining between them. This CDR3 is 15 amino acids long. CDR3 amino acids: CASSEGFGLRNTIYF. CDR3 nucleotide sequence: TGTGCCAGCAGTGAAGGGTTCGGTCTTAGAAACACCATATATTTT.

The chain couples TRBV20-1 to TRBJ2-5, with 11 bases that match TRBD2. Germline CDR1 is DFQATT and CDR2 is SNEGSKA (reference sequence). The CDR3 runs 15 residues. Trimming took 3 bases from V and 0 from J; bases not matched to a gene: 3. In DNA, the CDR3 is TGCAGTGCTAGTACTAGCGGGGGAAACCAAGAGACCCAGTACTTC. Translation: CSASTSGGNQETQYF.

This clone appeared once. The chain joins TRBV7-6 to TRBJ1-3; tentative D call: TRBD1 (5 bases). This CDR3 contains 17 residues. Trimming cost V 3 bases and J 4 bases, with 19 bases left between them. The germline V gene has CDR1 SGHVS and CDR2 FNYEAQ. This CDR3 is CASSFIAGQTEGNTIYF. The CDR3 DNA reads TGTGCCAGCAGCTTCATCGCGGGGCAGACCGAGGGAAACACCATATATTTT.

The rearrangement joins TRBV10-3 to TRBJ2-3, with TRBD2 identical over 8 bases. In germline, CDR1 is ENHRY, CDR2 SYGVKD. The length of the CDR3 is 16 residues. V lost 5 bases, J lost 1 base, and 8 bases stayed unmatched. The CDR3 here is CAISRVAGPGTDTQYF. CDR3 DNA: TGTGCCATCAGTCGAGTAGCGGGGCCGGGCACAGATACGCAGTATTTT.

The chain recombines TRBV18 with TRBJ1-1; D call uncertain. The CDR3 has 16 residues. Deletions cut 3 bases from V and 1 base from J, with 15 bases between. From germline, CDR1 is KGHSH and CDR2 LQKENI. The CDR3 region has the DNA TGTGCCAGCTCACCTACCCAGACCCGGGGGAACACTGAAGCTTTCTTT. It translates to CASSPTQTRGNTEAFF. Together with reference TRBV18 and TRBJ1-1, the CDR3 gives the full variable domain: NAGVMQNPRHLVRRRGQEARLRCSPMKGHSHVYWYRQLPEEGLKFMVYLQKENIIDESGMPKERFSAEFPKEGPSILRIQQVVRGDSAAYFCASSPTQTRGNTEAFFGQGTRLTVV.

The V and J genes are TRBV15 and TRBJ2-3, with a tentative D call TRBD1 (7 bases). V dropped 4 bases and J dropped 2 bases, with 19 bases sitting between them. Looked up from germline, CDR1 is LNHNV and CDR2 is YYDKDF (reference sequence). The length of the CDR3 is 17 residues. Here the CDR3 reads CATSTRTGGAYTDTQYF. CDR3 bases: TGTGCCACCAGCACCCGGACAGGAGGGGCCTACACAGATACGCAGTATTTT.

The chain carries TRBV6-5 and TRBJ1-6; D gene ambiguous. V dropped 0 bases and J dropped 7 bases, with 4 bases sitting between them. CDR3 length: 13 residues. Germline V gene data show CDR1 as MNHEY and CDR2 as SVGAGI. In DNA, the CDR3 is TGTGCCAGCAGTTACTCGATAAATTCACCCCTCCACTTT. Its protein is CASSYSINSPLHF.

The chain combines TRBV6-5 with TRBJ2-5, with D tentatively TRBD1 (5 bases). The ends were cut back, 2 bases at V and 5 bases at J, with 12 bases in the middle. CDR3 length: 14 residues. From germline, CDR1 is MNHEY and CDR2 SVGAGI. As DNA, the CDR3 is TGTGCCAGCAGTTACCAGGGCTCAAGGGAGACCCAGTACTTC. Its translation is CASSYQGSRETQYF.

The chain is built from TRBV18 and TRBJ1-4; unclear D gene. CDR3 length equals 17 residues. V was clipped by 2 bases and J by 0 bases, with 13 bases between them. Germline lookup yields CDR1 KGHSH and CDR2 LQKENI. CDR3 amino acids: CASSPSLQAATNEKLFF. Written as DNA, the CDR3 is TGTGCCAGCTCACCAAGTTTGCAGGCTGCAACTAATGAAAAACTGTTTTTT. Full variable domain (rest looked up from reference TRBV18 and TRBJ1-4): NAGVMQNPRHLVRRRGQEARLRCSPMKGHSHVYWYRQLPEEGLKFMVYLQKENIIDESGMPKERFSAEFPKEGPSILRIQQVVRGDSAAYFCASSPSLQAATNEKLFFGSGTQLSVL.

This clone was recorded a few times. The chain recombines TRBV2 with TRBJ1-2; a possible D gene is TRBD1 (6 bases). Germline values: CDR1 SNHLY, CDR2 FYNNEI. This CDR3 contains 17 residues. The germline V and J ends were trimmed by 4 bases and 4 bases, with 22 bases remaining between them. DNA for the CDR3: TGTGCCAGCAGTGGGACTCTCGGGACACGGAAAACCTATGGCTACACCTTC. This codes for CASSGTLGTRKTYGYTF. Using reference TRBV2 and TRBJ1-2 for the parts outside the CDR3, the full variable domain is EPEVTQTPSHQVTQMGQEVILRCVPISNHLYFYWYRQILGQKVEFLVSFYNNEISEKSEIFDDQFSVERPDGSNFTLKIRSTKLEDSAMYFCASSGTLGTRKTYGYTFGSGTRLTVV.

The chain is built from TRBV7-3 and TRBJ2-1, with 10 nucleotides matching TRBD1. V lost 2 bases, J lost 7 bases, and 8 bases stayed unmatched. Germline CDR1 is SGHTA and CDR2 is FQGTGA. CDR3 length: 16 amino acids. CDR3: CASSLAEWDRGNEQFF. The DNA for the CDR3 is TGTGCCAGCAGCTTAGCCGAATGGGACAGGGGTAATGAGCAGTTCTTC.